This T cell receptor (beta chain) originates from a study of T cells in Graves' hyperthyroidism and ophthalmopathy. Researchers amplified the TCR beta CDR3 regions from RNA transcripts. Researchers ran a first-round RT-PCR on the TCR CDR3 using the HTBI primer set. TCRdb reanalysed the multiplex PCR reads using MiXCR and keeps one entry per CDR3 protein. The table records 450,000 to 600,000 distinct CDR3 sequences, 20% of them present only once. This clonotype was recorded a few times. The antigen is undetermined. Broader study findings: Among clonotypes expanded in thyroid above 0.001, most were also found in blood.

This CDR3 region has 15 residues. Trimming cost V 4 bases and J 7 bases, with 17 bases left between them. The V gene's germline CDR1 is KGHSH and CDR2 LQKENI. In making diagnoses, clinical symptoms, serum thyroxine and TRAb, thyroid ultrasound and orbital computed tomography were all used. Sequenced sample: blood. The chain uses TRBV18 and TRBJ1-5, with D possibly matching TRBD1 (5 bases). This receptor was obtained from a man in his forties with Graves' ophthalmopathy. As DNA, the CDR3 is TGTGCCAGCTCACAGGGACGCCCACCGGACCAGCCCCAGCATTTT. The encoded protein is CASSQGRPPDQPQHF. Together with reference TRBV18 and TRBJ1-5, the CDR3 gives the full variable domain: NAGVMQNPRHLVRRRGQEARLRCSPMKGHSHVYWYRQLPEEGLKFMVYLQKENIIDESGMPKERFSAEFPKEGPSILRIQQVVRGDSAAYFCASSQGRPPDQPQHFGDGTRLSIL.